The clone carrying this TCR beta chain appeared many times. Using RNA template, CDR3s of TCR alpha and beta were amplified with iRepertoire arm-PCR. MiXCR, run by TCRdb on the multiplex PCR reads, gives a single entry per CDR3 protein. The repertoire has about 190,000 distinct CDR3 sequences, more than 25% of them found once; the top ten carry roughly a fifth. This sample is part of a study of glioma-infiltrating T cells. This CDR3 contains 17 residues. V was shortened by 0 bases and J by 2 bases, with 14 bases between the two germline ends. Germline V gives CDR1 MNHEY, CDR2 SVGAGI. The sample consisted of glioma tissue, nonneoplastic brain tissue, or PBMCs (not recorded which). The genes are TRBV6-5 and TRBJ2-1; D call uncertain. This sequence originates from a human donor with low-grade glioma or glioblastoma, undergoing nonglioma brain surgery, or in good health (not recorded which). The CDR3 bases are TGTGCCAGCAGTTACTCGACTCGAAGCAGAACCTACAATGAGCAGTTCTTC. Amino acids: CASSYSTRSRTYNEQFF.